Following are 6 T cell receptor beta chains from one sample sequenced in a study of OX40 agonist ivuxolimab in advanced cancers. Produced via immunoSEQ multiplex PCR; TCRdb's table is partial and in-frame only. The sample has some 10,000 clones; 76% are singletons. The sample in question was CD4+ or CD8+ T cells sorted from blood, obtained in a trial of the OX40 agonist ivuxolimab. The receptors were sampled from an adult with an advanced solid tumor such as melanoma, head and neck, liver or kidney cancer.

V is TRBV7-2 and J is TRBJ2-1; D possibly matches TRBD1 or TRBD2 (5 bases each). The CDR3 is made up of 14 amino acids. Germline V gives CDR1 SGHTA, CDR2 FQGNSA. Trimming shortened V by 1 base and J by 2 bases, and 6 bases separated the two germline ends. The CDR3 spells CASSLVGAYNEQFF. Written as DNA, the CDR3 is TGTGCCAGCAGCTTAGTGGGGGCCTACAATGAGCAGTTCTTC.

The rearrangement uses TRBV7-9 and TRBJ2-1, with 9 bases that match TRBD2. V lost 5 bases, J lost 0 bases, and 5 bases stayed unmatched. The germline V gene encodes CDR1 SEHNR and CDR2 FQNEAQ (reference sequence). The CDR3 has 16 residues. The CDR3 region has the DNA TGTGCCAGCAGCGGAAGCGGGGGGAGCTCCTACAATGAGCAGTTCTTC. It yields the protein CASSGSGGSSYNEQFF.

The chain combines TRBV14 with TRBJ1-4, with TRBD1 identical over 10 bases. The CDR3 length is 15 residues. Trimming at V came to 3 bases and at J to 7 bases, leaving 5 bases not matched to a gene. Germline V gene data show CDR1 as SGHDN and CDR2 as FVKESK. Here the CDR3 reads CASSQDGTGVEKLFF. In DNA, the CDR3 is TGTGCCAGCAGCCAGGACGGGACAGGGGTTGAAAAACTGTTTTTT.

The rearrangement joins TRBV7-9 to TRBJ2-7, with 12 bases fitting TRBD2. The CDR3 contains 16 residues. Germline V lookup: CDR1 SEHNR, CDR2 FQNEAQ (reference sequence). Trimming removed 6 bases from V and 4 bases from J; junction bases left unmatched: 10. CDR3: CASSSLAGGPEYEQYF. The DNA of the CDR3 is TGTGCCAGCAGTTCCCTAGCGGGGGGGCCGGAATACGAGCAGTACTTC.

This clone is termed medium-sized (0.01 to 0.1%). This rearrangement joins TRBV13 to TRBJ1-4; D is uncertain. The germline V gene encodes CDR1 PRHDT and CDR2 FYEKMQ (reference sequence). The CDR3 length is 13 residues. The V end lost 6 bases, the J end lost 4 bases, and 9 bases lay between the germline ends. The DNA for the CDR3 is TGTGCCAGCAGGGAGGGAAATAATGAAAAACTGTTTTTT. Translated: CASREGNNEKLFF.

This clone was detected a few times. This chain uses TRBV7-9 with TRBJ2-7; D not resolved. The germline CDR1 and CDR2 sequences are SEHNR and FQNEAQ (reference sequence). Trimming pared 1 base from V and 2 bases from J, leaving 6 bases between. The length of the CDR3 is 13 residues. Written as DNA, the CDR3 is TGTGCCAGCAGCTTAGGAGCCCCCTACGAGCAGTACTTC. Translating gives CASSLGAPYEQYF. Full variable domain (rest looked up from reference TRBV7-9 and TRBJ2-7): DTGVSQNPRHKITKRGQNVTFRCDPISEHNRLYWYRQTLGQGPEFLTYFQNEAQLEKSRLLSDRFSAERPKGSFSTLEIQRTEQGDSAMYLCASSLGAPYEQYFGPGTRLTVT.